This T cell receptor beta chain was observed in a study of blood T cell repertoires in COVID-19. Method: immunoSEQ multiplex PCR; TCRdb's copy keeps in-frame clones and lacks some. In the table there are approximately 100,000 clones, more than 60% of which are singletons. V was clipped by 0 bases and J by 3 bases, with 12 bases between them. The CDR3 loop spans 15 amino acids. Germline V gene lookup returns CDR1 SGHRS and CDR2 YFSETQ. Sequences were obtained from peripheral blood. The sequence was obtained from a man between 65 and 85 years old with active or convalescent COVID-19. The gene calls are TRBV5-1 and TRBJ2-5; TRBD1 is a possible D gene (6 bases). CDR3 in DNA: TGCGCCAGCAGCTTGGCTACAGGGAAAGAAGAGACCCAGTACTTC. Translated: CASSLATGKEETQYF.